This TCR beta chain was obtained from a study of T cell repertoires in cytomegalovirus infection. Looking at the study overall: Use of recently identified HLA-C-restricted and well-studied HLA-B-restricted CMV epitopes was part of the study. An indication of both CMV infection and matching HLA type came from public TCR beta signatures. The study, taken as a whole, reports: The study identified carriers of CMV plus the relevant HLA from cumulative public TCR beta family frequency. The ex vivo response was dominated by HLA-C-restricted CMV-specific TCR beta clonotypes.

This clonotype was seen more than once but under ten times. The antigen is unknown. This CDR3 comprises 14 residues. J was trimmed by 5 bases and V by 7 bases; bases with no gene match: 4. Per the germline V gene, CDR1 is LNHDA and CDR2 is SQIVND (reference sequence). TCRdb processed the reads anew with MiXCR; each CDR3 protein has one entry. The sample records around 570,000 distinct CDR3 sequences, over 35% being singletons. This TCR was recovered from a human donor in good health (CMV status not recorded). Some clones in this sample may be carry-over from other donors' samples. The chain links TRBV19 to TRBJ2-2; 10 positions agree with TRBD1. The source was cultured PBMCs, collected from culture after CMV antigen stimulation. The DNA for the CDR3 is TGTGCCAGTACCGCGGACAGGGGGACCGGGGAGCTGTTTTTT. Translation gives CASTADRGTGELFF.